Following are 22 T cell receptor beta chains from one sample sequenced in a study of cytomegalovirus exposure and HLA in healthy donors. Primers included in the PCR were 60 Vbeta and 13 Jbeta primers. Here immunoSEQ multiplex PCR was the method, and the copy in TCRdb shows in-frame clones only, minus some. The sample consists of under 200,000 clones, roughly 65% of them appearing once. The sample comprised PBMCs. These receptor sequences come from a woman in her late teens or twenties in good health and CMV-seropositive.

Written as DNA, the CDR3 is TGTGCCAGCCGGACTAGCGGGCGCCCTTCCTACGAGCAGTACTTC. Translated, it gives CASRTSGRPSYEQYF. The V and J genes are TRBV7-2 and TRBJ2-7; 11 nucleotides line up with TRBD2. Trimming cost V 8 bases and J 1 base; bases outside gene matches: 7. CDR1 and CDR2 from the germline V gene are SGHTA and FQGNSA. The CDR3 sequence is 15 residues long.

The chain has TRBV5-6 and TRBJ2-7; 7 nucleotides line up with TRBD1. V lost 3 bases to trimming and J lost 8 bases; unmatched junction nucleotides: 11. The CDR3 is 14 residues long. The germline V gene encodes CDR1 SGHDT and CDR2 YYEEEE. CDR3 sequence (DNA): TGTGCCAGCAGCTCCCCCCAGACAGGGTCTAAGCAGTACTTC. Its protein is CASSSPQTGSKQYF.

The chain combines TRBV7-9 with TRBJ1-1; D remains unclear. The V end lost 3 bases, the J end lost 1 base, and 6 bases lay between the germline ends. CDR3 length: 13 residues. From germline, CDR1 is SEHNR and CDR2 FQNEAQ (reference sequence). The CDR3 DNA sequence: TGTGCCAGCAGCTTTACTTCGAACACTGAAGCTTTCTTT. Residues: CASSFTSNTEAFF.

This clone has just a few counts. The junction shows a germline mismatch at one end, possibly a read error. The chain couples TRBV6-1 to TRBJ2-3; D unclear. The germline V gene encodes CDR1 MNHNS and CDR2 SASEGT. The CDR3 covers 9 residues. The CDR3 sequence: CASSDPWAF. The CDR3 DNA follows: TGTGCCAGCAGTGACCCATGGGCTTTT.

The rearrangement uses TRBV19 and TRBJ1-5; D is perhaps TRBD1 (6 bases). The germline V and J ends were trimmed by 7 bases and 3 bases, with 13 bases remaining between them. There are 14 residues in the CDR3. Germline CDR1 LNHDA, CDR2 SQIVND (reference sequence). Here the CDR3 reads CASITGRANQPQHF. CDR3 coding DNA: TGTGCCAGTATCACAGGGCGGGCCAATCAGCCCCAGCATTTT.

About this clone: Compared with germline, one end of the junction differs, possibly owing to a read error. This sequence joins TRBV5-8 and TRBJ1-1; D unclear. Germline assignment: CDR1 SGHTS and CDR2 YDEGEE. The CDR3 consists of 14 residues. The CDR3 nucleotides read TGTGCCAGCAGCTTGGGCGGGCTGAACACTGAAACTTTCTTT. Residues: CASSLGGLNTETFF.

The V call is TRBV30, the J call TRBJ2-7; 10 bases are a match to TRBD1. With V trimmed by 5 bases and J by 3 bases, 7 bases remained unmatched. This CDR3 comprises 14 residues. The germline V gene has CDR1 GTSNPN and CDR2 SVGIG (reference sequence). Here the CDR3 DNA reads TGTGCCTGGGGGTCCGGGACAGGGGTCTACGAGCAGTACTTC. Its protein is CAWGSGTGVYEQYF.

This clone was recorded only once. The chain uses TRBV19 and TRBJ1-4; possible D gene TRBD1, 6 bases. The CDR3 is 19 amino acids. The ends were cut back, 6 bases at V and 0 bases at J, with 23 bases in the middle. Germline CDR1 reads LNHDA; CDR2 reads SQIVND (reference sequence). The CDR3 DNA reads TGTGCCAGTAGCGATCCAGGGGCGAGCTATGGGTCAACTAATGAAAAACTGTTTTTT. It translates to CASSDPGASYGSTNEKLFF.

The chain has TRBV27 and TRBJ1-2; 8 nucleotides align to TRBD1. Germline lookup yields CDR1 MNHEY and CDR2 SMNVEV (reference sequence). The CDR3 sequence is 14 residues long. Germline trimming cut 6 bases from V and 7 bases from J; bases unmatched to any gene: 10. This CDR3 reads CASRFRQGAGGYTF. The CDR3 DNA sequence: TGTGCCAGCAGGTTCCGCCAGGGGGCCGGTGGCTACACCTTC.

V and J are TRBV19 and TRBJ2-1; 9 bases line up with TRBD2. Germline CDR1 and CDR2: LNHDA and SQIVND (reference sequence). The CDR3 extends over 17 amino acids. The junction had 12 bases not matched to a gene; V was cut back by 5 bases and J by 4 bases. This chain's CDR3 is CASSYSTTSGIYNEQFF. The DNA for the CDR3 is TGTGCCAGTAGTTATTCCACGACTAGCGGAATTTACAATGAGCAGTTCTTC.

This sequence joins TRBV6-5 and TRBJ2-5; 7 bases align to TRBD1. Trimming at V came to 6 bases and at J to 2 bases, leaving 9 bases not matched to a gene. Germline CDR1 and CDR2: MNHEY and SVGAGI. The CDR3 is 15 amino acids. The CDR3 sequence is CASRPTGTDQETQYF. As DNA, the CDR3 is TGTGCCAGCAGGCCGACTGGGACAGATCAAGAGACCCAGTACTTC.

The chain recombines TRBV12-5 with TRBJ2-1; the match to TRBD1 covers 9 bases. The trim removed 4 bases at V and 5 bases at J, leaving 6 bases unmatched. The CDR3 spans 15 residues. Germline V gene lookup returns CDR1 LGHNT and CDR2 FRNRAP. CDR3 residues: CASGSGQGKNNEQFF. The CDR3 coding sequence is TGTGCTAGTGGTTCAGGACAGGGGAAAAACAATGAGCAGTTCTTC.

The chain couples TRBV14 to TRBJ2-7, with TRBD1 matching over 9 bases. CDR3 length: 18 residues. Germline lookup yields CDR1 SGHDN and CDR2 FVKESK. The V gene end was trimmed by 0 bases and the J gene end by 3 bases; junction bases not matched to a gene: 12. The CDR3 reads CASSQDIIWGQGHYEQYF. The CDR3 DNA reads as TGTGCCAGCAGCCAAGATATAATATGGGGACAGGGTCACTACGAGCAGTACTTC.

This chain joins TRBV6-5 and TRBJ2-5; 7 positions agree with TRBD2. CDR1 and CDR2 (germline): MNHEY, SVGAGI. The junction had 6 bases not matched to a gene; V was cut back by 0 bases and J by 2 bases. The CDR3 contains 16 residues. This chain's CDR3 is CASSYSSPGLQETQYF. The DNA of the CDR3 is TGTGCCAGCAGTTACTCGAGTCCGGGACTACAAGAGACCCAGTACTTC.

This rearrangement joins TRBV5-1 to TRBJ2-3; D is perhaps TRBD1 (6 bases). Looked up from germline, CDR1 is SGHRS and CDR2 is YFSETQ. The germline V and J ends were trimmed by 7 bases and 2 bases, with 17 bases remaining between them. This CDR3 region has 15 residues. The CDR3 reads CASRLQGVLTDTQYF. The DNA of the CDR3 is TGCGCCAGCCGATTACAGGGAGTGCTCACAGATACGCAGTATTTT.

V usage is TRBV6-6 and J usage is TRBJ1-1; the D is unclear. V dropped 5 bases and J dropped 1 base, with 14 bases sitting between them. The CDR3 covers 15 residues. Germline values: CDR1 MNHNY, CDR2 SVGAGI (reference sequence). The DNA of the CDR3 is TGTGCCAGCAGTCGCCCACAAACAAAGAACACTGAAGCTTTCTTT. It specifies CASSRPQTKNTEAFF.

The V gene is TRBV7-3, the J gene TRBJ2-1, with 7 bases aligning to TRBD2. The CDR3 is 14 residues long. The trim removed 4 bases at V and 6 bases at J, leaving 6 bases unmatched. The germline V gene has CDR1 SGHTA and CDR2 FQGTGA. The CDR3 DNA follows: TGTGCCAGCAGCTCCAGGGAGGGCCTCAATGAGCAGTTCTTC. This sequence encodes CASSSREGLNEQFF.

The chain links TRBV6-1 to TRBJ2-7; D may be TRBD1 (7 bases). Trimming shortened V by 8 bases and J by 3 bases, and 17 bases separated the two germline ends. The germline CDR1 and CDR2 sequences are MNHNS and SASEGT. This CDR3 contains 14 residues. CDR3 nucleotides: TGTGCCAGCGGGAAAGGAGGGGGCATCTACGAGCAGTACTTC. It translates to CASGKGGGIYEQYF.

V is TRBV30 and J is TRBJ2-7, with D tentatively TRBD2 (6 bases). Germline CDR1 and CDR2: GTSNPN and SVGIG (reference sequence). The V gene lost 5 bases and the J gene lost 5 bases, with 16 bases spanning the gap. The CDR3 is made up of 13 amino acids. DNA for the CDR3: TGTGCCTGGGATTTCGGTAGCGGCAACGAGCAGTACTTC. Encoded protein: CAWDFGSGNEQYF.

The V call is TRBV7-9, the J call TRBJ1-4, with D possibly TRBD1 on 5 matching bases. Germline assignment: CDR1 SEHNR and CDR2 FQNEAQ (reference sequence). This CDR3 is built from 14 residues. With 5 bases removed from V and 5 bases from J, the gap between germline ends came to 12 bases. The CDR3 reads CASSPPRGNEKLFF. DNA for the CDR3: TGTGCCAGCAGCCCCCCCCGGGGGAATGAAAAACTGTTTTTT.

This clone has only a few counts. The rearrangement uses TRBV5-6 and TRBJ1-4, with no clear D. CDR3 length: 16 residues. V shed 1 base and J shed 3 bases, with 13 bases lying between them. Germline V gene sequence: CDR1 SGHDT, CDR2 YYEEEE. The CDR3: CASSLLGTRSNEKLFF. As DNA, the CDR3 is TGTGCCAGCAGCTTGCTGGGCACTCGGTCTAATGAAAAACTGTTTTTT.

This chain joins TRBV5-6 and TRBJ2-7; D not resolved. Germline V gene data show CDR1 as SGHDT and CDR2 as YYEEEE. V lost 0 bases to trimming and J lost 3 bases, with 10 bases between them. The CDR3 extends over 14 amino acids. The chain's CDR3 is CASSLASYLYEQYF. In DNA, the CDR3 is TGTGCCAGCAGCTTGGCCTCGTATCTCTACGAGCAGTACTTC.